This TCR beta chain was recorded in a study of shared clonotypes between healthy human individuals. Study-wide background: Aged 18 to 49, the donors were a couple of women and a few men.

Points from the study as a whole: Depth was large, yet rarefaction showed that sorted-subset sequencing was incomplete.

Selected positively for CCR7 and CD45RO-negative, naive CD8 cells excluded terminally differentiated effector memory CD45RA+ cells. Deep-level settings were used for running the assay. Profiling relied on immunoSEQ multiplex PCR, and the TCRdb table lists in-frame clones only, not all of them. The sample has roughly 2,000,000 clones, 80% to 95% seen once. Of note for this clone: Its antigen is unidentified.

Source material: naive CD8+ T cells from PBMCs. This sequence originates from a man between 18 and 35 years old in good health. Some clones in this sample may be carry-over from other donors' samples.

The CDR3 DNA sequence: TGCGCCAGCAGCCAAGTGGCAGCAGGGACCGGGGAGCTGTTTTTT. Translating it yields CASSQVAAGTGELFF. The V gene is TRBV4-1, the J gene TRBJ2-2, with D perhaps matching TRBD1 (5 bases). The CDR3 has 15 amino acids. CDR1 is MGHRA and CDR2 is YSYEKL in the germline V gene. Trimming stripped 1 base from V and 5 bases from J, with 11 bases between.